These 9 T cell receptor beta chains were all obtained from the same sample, sequenced in a study of blood T cell repertoires in COVID-19. Profiling relied on immunoSEQ multiplex PCR, and the TCRdb table lists in-frame clones only, not all of them. The repertoire holds just over 150,000 clones, with approximately 91% as singletons. The specimen sequenced was peripheral blood. The receptors were gathered from a woman aged 65 to 85 with acute or convalescent COVID-19.

The chain has TRBV27 and TRBJ1-1; D possibly corresponds to TRBD1 (5 bases). Germline V gene sequence: CDR1 MNHEY, CDR2 SMNVEV (reference sequence). V was cut by 7 bases and J by 0 bases, with 12 bases left in between. The CDR3 covers 14 residues. This chain's CDR3 is CASTSGLLNTEAFF. The DNA of the CDR3 is TGTGCCAGCACCTCGGGACTCCTGAACACTGAAGCTTTCTTT.

The chain employs TRBV12-5 and TRBJ2-1; 10 bases fit TRBD1. CDR3 length equals 16 residues. Losses at the gene ends were 4 bases for V and 8 bases for J; bases not matched to a gene: 11. Germline assignment: CDR1 LGHNT and CDR2 FRNRAP. The CDR3, as DNA: TGTGCTAGTGGTTCCGGGACAGGGGTCCCGTTGGATGAGCAGTTCTTC. This translates into CASGSGTGVPLDEQFF.

V gene TRBV27 combines with J gene TRBJ1-1; D might be TRBD1 (5 bases). Germline V gene lookup returns CDR1 MNHEY and CDR2 SMNVEV (reference sequence). Deletions cut 6 bases from V and 11 bases from J, with 19 bases between. CDR3 length: 13 residues. The CDR3 DNA is TGTGCCAGCAGGACAGCCGCCCCATATAGGGCTTTCTTT. Protein product: CASRTAAPYRAFF.

The chain carries TRBV13 and TRBJ1-1; TRBD1 is a possible D gene (5 bases). The CDR3 has 13 amino acids. The germline V gene encodes CDR1 PRHDT and CDR2 FYEKMQ (reference sequence). V was clipped by 3 bases and J by 4 bases, with 9 bases between them. The CDR3 region is CASSLQGFTEAFF. The CDR3 DNA follows: TGTGCCAGCAGCTTGCAGGGTTTCACTGAAGCTTTCTTT.

The count of this clone is one. This chain links TRBV12-3 or TRBV12-4 with TRBJ1-1; D unresolved. The CDR3 spans 13 residues. The V end lost 6 bases, the J end lost 3 bases, and 11 bases lay between the germline ends. CDR3 loop: CASRSRSYTEAFF. In DNA form, the CDR3 reads TGTGCCAGCAGATCCCGGTCCTACACTGAAGCTTTCTTT.

V gene TRBV9 combines with J gene TRBJ1-1; maybe TRBD1 (6 bases). Trimming removed 0 bases from V and 7 bases from J, with 16 bases in between. CDR3 length equals 15 residues. Per the germline V gene, CDR1 is SGDLS and CDR2 is YYNGEE. This CDR3 reads CASSVVGTGKGEAFF. The CDR3 nucleotides are TGTGCCAGCAGCGTAGTCGGTACAGGGAAGGGTGAAGCTTTCTTT.

The V gene is TRBV30, the J gene TRBJ1-2; 8 bases are shared with TRBD1. Germline values: CDR1 GTSNPN, CDR2 SVGIG (reference sequence). V lost 2 bases and J lost 7; bases outside the gene matches: 18. CDR3 length equals 17 residues. The CDR3 spells CAWSPGSPSRGRRGYTF. For the CDR3, the DNA is TGTGCCTGGAGTCCCGGCAGCCCCTCCAGGGGGCGGCGTGGCTACACCTTC. The whole variable domain, remainder taken from reference TRBV30 and TRBJ1-2, is SQTIHQWPATLVQPVGSPLSLECTVEGTSNPNLYWYRQAAGRGLQLLFYSVGIGQISSEVPQNLSASRPQDRQFILSSKKLLLSDSGFYLCAWSPGSPSRGRRGYTFGSGTRLTVV.

DNA of the CDR3: TGTGCCAGCTCCCCGATTACCGGGACAGGGGACTTCAACGAGCAGTACTTC. It encodes CASSPITGTGDFNEQYF. This chain links TRBV18 with TRBJ2-7; 10 positions agree with TRBD1. Germline loops: CDR1 KGHSH, CDR2 LQKENI. Trimming at V came to 6 bases and at J to 5 bases, leaving 16 bases not matched to a gene. The CDR3 covers 17 residues.

There are a few counts of this clone. The genes are TRBV5-5 and TRBJ1-2; 7 bases map to TRBD1. V was pared by 2 bases and J by 12 bases, with 10 bases of the junction left unmatched. CDR3 length equals 13 residues. Germline V lookup: CDR1 SGHKS, CDR2 YYEKEE (reference sequence). CDR3 amino acids: CASSFQGVDGDTF. CDR3 coding DNA: TGTGCCAGCAGCTTCCAGGGGGTAGATGGGGACACCTTC.